The 7 T cell receptor beta chains listed next were all sequenced from one sample in a study of blood T cell repertoires in COVID-19. Method: immunoSEQ multiplex PCR; TCRdb's copy keeps in-frame clones and lacks some. Among roughly 250,000 clones, less than 85% were seen once, and the ten largest hold 4.5% to 6%. The sequenced material came from peripheral blood. The receptors stem from a woman older than 75 with active or convalescent COVID-19.

The chain recombines TRBV5-1 with TRBJ1-6; D unresolved. V shed 2 bases and J shed 5 bases, with 14 bases lying between them. The CDR3 consists of 16 residues. Germline assignment: CDR1 SGHRS and CDR2 YFSETQ. CDR3 residues: CASSFGRTDNNSPLHF. DNA of the CDR3: TGCGCCAGCAGCTTCGGTCGCACAGATAATAATTCACCCCTCCACTTT.

In this sample, this clone turned up once. The CDR3 DNA reads as TGTGCCAGCAGCCAAGAGGTTGGAGGGACTGAAGCTTTCTTT. Amino acid sequence: CASSQEVGGTEAFF. The chain joins TRBV4-2 to TRBJ1-1; D is undetermined. CDR1 is LGHNA, CDR2 YNFKEQ, per germline. Trimming stripped 0 bases from V and 5 bases from J, with 10 bases between. There are 14 residues in the CDR3.

This clone appeared once. The chain employs TRBV24-1 and TRBJ1-2; 7 positions agree with TRBD1. The CDR3 is 13 residues long. V trimming: 3 bases; J trimming: 5 bases; junction bases outside the gene matches: 2. Per germline, CDR1 KGHDR and CDR2 SFDVKD. Here the CDR3 reads CATSDHRGYGYTF. The CDR3 bases are TGTGCCACCAGTGATCACAGGGGATATGGCTACACCTTC.

The chain uses TRBV19 and TRBJ1-6; TRBD1 might be the D (6 bases). V lost 7 bases and J 11 bases, leaving 12 bases between the germline ends. The germline V gene encodes CDR1 LNHDA and CDR2 SQIVND (reference sequence). The CDR3 has 12 residues. CDR3: CASNQGLTPLHF. The CDR3 DNA reads TGTGCCAGTAACCAGGGGCTAACACCCCTCCACTTT.

The V gene is TRBV28, the J gene TRBJ2-5, with 7 bases that match TRBD1. The CDR3 consists of 17 residues. The germline V gene has CDR1 MDHEN and CDR2 SYDVKM. V lost 3 bases, J lost 0 bases, and 10 bases stayed unmatched. The CDR3 spells CASSFPTGMKYQETQYF. DNA of the CDR3: TGTGCCAGCAGTTTTCCGACAGGGATGAAGTACCAAGAGACCCAGTACTTC.

The J gene is TRBJ2-4, the V gene TRBV18, with D tentatively TRBD2 (6 bases). Germline V gene lookup returns CDR1 KGHSH and CDR2 LQKENI. The CDR3 contains 17 residues. Deletions cut 0 bases from V and 0 bases from J, with 12 bases between. CDR3 coding DNA: TGTGCCAGCTCACCACCGGGGCAGGGACTAGCCAAAAACATTCAGTACTTC. Translated: CASSPPGQGLAKNIQYF.

The chain employs TRBV5-1 and TRBJ1-1; D possibly corresponds to TRBD1 (5 bases). Germline assignment: CDR1 SGHRS and CDR2 YFSETQ. Trimming left V 0 bases short and J 7 bases short, with 16 bases between. The CDR3 length is 15 residues. CDR3: CASSLGGLSSGEAFF. The DNA of the CDR3 is TGCGCCAGCAGCTTGGGGGGCCTTTCGTCGGGTGAAGCTTTCTTT.